This T cell receptor (beta chain) emerged from a study of CD8 T cells in ankylosing spondylitis. By quantitative 5'-RACE with molecular barcodes, the TCR beta libraries were made. TCRdb analysed the 5' RACE reads with MiXCR anew, one entry per CDR3 protein. The repertoire holds 250,000 to 350,000 distinct CDR3 sequences, with approximately 20% as singletons. Study-wide points: From matched ankylosing spondylitis synovial fluid, disease-linked clones were reportedly recovered at significantly enriched levels. A TCR beta motif of roughly eight highly homologous variants appeared characteristic of ankylosing spondylitis blood. Previously reported in reactive arthritis synovial fluid and blood were some of the motif variants.

Turning to this clonotype: Its antigen is unidentified.

With V trimmed by 3 bases and J by 9 bases, 11 bases remained unmatched. Germline V gene lookup returns CDR1 GTSNPN and CDR2 SVGIG (reference sequence). This CDR3 spans 15 amino acids. What was sequenced was blood, either unsorted or a sorted T cell fraction (not recorded which). This receptor was obtained from a male donor with ankylosing spondylitis or in good health (not recorded which). V gene TRBV30 combines with J gene TRBJ2-1; 10 nucleotides line up with TRBD1. The CDR3 nucleotides read TGTGCCTGGAGACTCACCGGGACAGGGGCGGGTGAGCAGTTCTTC. Its protein product is CAWRLTGTGAGEQFF.